Included here is one T cell receptor beta chain sequence, with context. This specimen belongs to a study of patients and donors after allogeneic stem cell transplantation. V lost 3 bases and J 7 bases, leaving 15 bases between the germline ends. Germline CDR1 SQVTM, CDR2 ANQGSEA. The CDR3 is made up of 13 amino acids. From the RT-PCR reads, TCRdb called clonotypes with MiXCR, one entry per CDR3 protein. This table has about 230,000 distinct CDR3 sequences, 11% to 15% appearing once. The receptor's source is a human donor who was either an allogeneic HSCT recipient or a stem cell or donor lymphocyte infusion donor (not recorded which). It is not recorded whose cells these are; they may come from a transplant donor. The sequencing input was blood, either unsorted or a sorted T cell fraction (not recorded which). This rearrangement joins TRBV29-1 to TRBJ2-5, with D uncertain. CDR3 region: CSVDPNRKGTQYF. DNA for the CDR3: TGCAGCGTTGATCCCAACAGAAAAGGGACCCAGTACTTC.